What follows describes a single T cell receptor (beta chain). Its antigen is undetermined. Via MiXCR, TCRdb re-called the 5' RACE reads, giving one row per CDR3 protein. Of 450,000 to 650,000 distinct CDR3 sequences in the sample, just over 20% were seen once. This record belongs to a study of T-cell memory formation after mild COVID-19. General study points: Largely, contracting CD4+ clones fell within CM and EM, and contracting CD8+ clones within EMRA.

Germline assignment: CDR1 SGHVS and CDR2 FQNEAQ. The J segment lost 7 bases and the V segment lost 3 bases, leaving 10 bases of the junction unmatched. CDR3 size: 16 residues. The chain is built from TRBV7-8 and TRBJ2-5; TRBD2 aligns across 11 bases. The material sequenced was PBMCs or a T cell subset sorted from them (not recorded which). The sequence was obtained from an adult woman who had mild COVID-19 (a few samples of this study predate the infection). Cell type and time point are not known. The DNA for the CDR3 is TGTGCCAGCAGCTTGGGGCTGACTAGCGGGGCCGTGACCCAGTACTTC. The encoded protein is CASSLGLTSGAVTQYF. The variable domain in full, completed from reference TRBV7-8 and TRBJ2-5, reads GAGVSQSPRYKVAKRGQDVALRCDPISGHVSLFWYQQALGQGPEFLTYFQNEAQLDKSGLPSDRFFAERPEGSVSTLKIQRTQQEDSAVYLCASSLGLTSGAVTQYFGPGTRLLVL.